The 14 T cell receptor beta chains listed next were all sequenced from one sample in a study of early T cells in non-severe SARS-CoV-2 infection. TCRdb itself ran the 5' RACE reads through MiXCR, one entry per CDR3 protein. The table includes around 88,000 distinct CDR3 sequences, under 15% detected once. Sequencing input: whole blood. These receptors all come from an adult who was a healthcare worker with PCR-confirmed SARS-CoV-2 infection or an uninfected control (not recorded which).

This clonotype was seen more than once but under ten times. The CDR3 sequence: CASSPGTTSYNEQFF. The CDR3 DNA reads TGTGCCAGCAGCCCCGGGACGACCTCCTACAATGAGCAGTTCTTC. This sequence joins TRBV12-3 or TRBV12-4 and TRBJ2-1; D possibly uses TRBD1 or TRBD2 (5 bases each). The CDR3 spans 15 residues. Trimming pared 6 bases from V and 0 bases from J, leaving 12 bases between.

The chain joins TRBV7-6 to TRBJ1-1, with TRBD1 identical over 8 bases. Germline assignment: CDR1 SGHVS and CDR2 FNYEAQ. V dropped 4 bases and J dropped 7; count of bases not matched to a gene: 8. The length of the CDR3 is 14 residues. The CDR3 loop reads CASSSPGTGIEAFF. In DNA form, the CDR3 reads TGTGCCAGCAGCTCACCCGGGACAGGCATTGAAGCTTTCTTT.

This clonotype was seen repeatedly, ten times or more. The chain is built from TRBV5-1 and TRBJ2-1; D may be TRBD2 (5 bases). The CDR3 runs to 14 residues. Trimming pared 3 bases from V and 4 bases from J, leaving 11 bases between. CDR1 SGHRS and CDR2 YFSETQ come from the germline V gene. The CDR3 DNA follows: TGCGCCAGCAGCTACGAAGGACTGTACAATGAGCAGTTCTTC. It specifies CASSYEGLYNEQFF.

This clonotype was seen only a few times. J is TRBJ2-2 and V is TRBV14; either TRBD1 or TRBD2 may supply D (6 bases each). The CDR3 totals 14 residues. V shed 3 bases and J shed 6 bases, with 11 bases lying between them. CDR1 and CDR2 from the germline V gene are SGHDN and FVKESK. The CDR3 DNA is TGTGCCAGCAGCCATCGGGGGCCCGCCGGGGAGCTGTTTTTT. It specifies CASSHRGPAGELFF.

The rearrangement links TRBV28 to TRBJ2-4; D might be TRBD2 (5 bases). The CDR3 runs 14 residues. Germline V CDR1 and CDR2: MDHEN, SYDVKM. V was trimmed by 7 bases and J by 2 bases, leaving 12 bases between them. The CDR3 DNA sequence: TGTGCCAGCAATGACCGGAGGCCCAAAAACATTCAGTACTTC. Its translation: CASNDRRPKNIQYF.

This clonotype was counted many times. This sequence joins TRBV19 and TRBJ2-3; 7 nucleotides match TRBD1. CDR1 LNHDA and CDR2 SQIVND come from the germline V gene (reference sequence). CDR3 length: 13 amino acids. V shed 3 bases, J shed 5 bases, and the junction held 2 bases outside the gene matches. The CDR3 DNA sequence: TGTGCCAGTAGTATTGACAGGGAAGATACGCAGTATTTT. It specifies CASSIDREDTQYF. The variable domain in full, completed from reference TRBV19 and TRBJ2-3, reads DGGITQSPKYLFRKEGQNVTLSCEQNLNHDAMYWYRQDPGQGLRLIYYSQIVNDFQKGDIAEGYSVSREKKESFPLTVTSAQKNPTAFYLCASSIDREDTQYFGPGTRLTVL.

The rearrangement uses TRBV6-6 and TRBJ2-1, with TRBD2 identical over 14 bases. The V gene end was trimmed by 4 bases and the J gene end by 7 bases; junction bases not matched to a gene: 9. CDR3 length: 17 amino acids. Germline CDR1 and CDR2: MNHNY and SVGAGI (reference sequence). This chain's CDR3 is CASSFYTGTSGSNEQFF. The CDR3 coding sequence is TGTGCCAGCAGTTTTTATACCGGGACTAGCGGGAGTAATGAGCAGTTCTTC.

This clonotype was seen a few times. The rearrangement uses TRBV10-3 and TRBJ2-1; tentative D call: TRBD2 (6 bases). This CDR3 comprises 14 residues. CDR1 is ENHRY and CDR2 is SYGVKD in the germline V gene. Trimming stripped 6 bases from V and 7 bases from J, with 16 bases between. As DNA, the CDR3 is TGTGCCATCAGAACGGGACCCAGCGGGAATGAGCAGTTCTTC. This sequence encodes CAIRTGPSGNEQFF.

DNA of the CDR3: TGTGCCAGCAGCGTAGGGAGCGGGACCTACGAGCAGTACTTC. It specifies CASSVGSGTYEQYF. The V and J genes are TRBV9 and TRBJ2-7; 7 nucleotides match TRBD2. The germline gives CDR1 SGDLS, CDR2 YYNGEE. V trimming: 0 bases; J trimming: 2 bases; junction bases outside the gene matches: 2. The CDR3 spans 14 residues.

This clonotype appeared a few times. CDR3 in DNA: TGTGCCAGCAGCTTAGCCTCATACAATGAGCAGTTCTTC. Residues: CASSLASYNEQFF. This rearrangement joins TRBV13 to TRBJ2-1; no definite D call. Trimming stripped 1 base from V and 4 bases from J, with 5 bases between. This CDR3 has 13 residues. Germline values: CDR1 PRHDT, CDR2 FYEKMQ (reference sequence).

This clonotype was counted a few times. The chain uses TRBV3-1 and TRBJ2-1; tentatively, D is TRBD2 (5 bases). V was clipped by 4 bases and J by 3 bases, with 16 bases between them. Germline lookup yields CDR1 LGHDT and CDR2 YNNKEL (reference sequence). The CDR3 is 16 amino acids. CDR3 residues: CASSPDRGVGYNEQFF. CDR3 bases: TGTGCCAGCAGCCCGGATCGGGGTGTAGGCTACAATGAGCAGTTCTTC.

Remarks on this clonotype: Sequence at one end of the junction differs from germline and may be a read error. The CDR3 here is CVSSPFGLADYEQYF. CDR3 in DNA: TGTGTCAGCAGCCCGTTCGGACTAGCGGACTACGAGCAGTACTTC. The chain carries TRBV13 and TRBJ2-7, with 10 bases aligning to TRBD2. This CDR3 region has 15 residues. Germline lookup yields CDR1 PRHDT and CDR2 FYEKMQ (reference sequence).

This clonotype was observed at least ten times. V is TRBV27 and J is TRBJ1-2, with D maybe TRBD1 (5 bases). The CDR3 is made up of 15 amino acids. Trimming pared 1 base from V and 4 bases from J, leaving 13 bases between. Germline V gene data show CDR1 as MNHEY and CDR2 as SMNVEV (reference sequence). The CDR3 reads CASSLFGWGSYGYTF. The DNA of the CDR3 is TGTGCCAGCAGTTTATTTGGGTGGGGGAGCTATGGCTACACCTTC.

The chain is built from TRBV6-5 and TRBJ2-1, with 7 bases matching TRBD2. Per germline, CDR1 MNHEY and CDR2 SVGAGI. Unmatched junction bases numbered 1, after V lost 2 bases and J lost 0 bases. The CDR3 runs to 15 residues. CDR3 residues: CASSYGGSSYNEQFF. The CDR3 DNA reads as TGTGCCAGCAGTTACGGCGGGAGCTCCTACAATGAGCAGTTCTTC.